This is a list of T cell receptor beta chains from one sample in a study of patients and donors after allogeneic stem cell transplantation. One entry per CDR3 protein, called by TCRdb with MiXCR from the RT-PCR reads. Altogether more than 850,000 distinct CDR3 sequences are present, approximately 18% being singletons, with the ten largest covering around 6%. The sample comprised blood, either unsorted or a sorted T cell fraction (not recorded which). These receptors all come from a human donor who was either an allogeneic HSCT recipient or a stem cell or donor lymphocyte infusion donor (not recorded which). It is not recorded whose cells these are; they may come from a transplant donor. Both conserved end residues are part of each CDR3. The D gene is left open where the match is weak. Clone size is not always given. Where it is, it says once, few, many or a class for expanded clones.

D,V,J,size,CDR3,DNA
-,TRBV4-1,TRBJ2-2,few,CASSQDLWVAGELFF,TGCGCCAGCAGCCAAGATCTTTGGGTAGCCGGGGAGCTGTTTTTT
TRBD1,TRBV7-9,TRBJ1-1,-,CASRERTGGTNTEAFF,TGTGCCAGCAGAGAAAGGACAGGAGGGACGAACACTGAAGCTTTCTTT
-,TRBV20-1,TRBJ1-3,few,CSACQQQGWGNTIYF,TGCAGTGCTTGCCAGCAACAGGGATGGGGAAACACCATATATTTT
TRBD1,TRBV7-2,TRBJ1-2,-,CASSSNRGVGYTF,TGTGCCAGCAGCAGTAACAGGGGAGTTGGCTACACCTTC
-,TRBV6-1,TRBJ2-3,few,CASSRDISASDTQYF,TGTGCCAGCAGCCGTGATATATCGGCCTCGGATACGCAGTATTTT
-,TRBV20-1,TRBJ2-3,-,CSAGATNTDTQYF,TGCAGTGCTGGGGCGACTAACACAGATACGCAGTATTTT
TRBD1,TRBV3-1,TRBJ2-7,few,CASSQPGQGNYEQYF,TGTGCCAGCAGCCAACCGGGACAGGGGAACTACGAGCAGTACTTC
TRBD2,TRBV5-1,TRBJ2-1,many,CASSLAASGGYNEQFF,TGTGCCAGCAGTTTAGCGGCTAGCGGGGGATACAATGAGCAGTTCTTC
-,TRBV20-1,TRBJ2-1,-,CSARQTRPPSYNEQFF,TGCAGTGCTAGGCAAACTAGACCCCCCTCCTACAATGAGCAGTTCTTC
TRBD2,TRBV5-1,TRBJ2-7,-,CASSLRREAIESYEQYF,TGCGCCAGCAGCTTGCGGCGGGAGGCGATCGAATCCTACGAGCAGTACTTC
-,TRBV27,TRBJ2-7,few,CASSRKGTSYEQYF,TGTGCCAGCAGCCGCAAGGGGACCTCCTACGAGCAGTACTTC
-,TRBV24-1,TRBJ1-2,-,CATSEGIPTRGGYTF,TGTGCCACCAGTGAGGGAATCCCTACCCGGGGCGGCTACACCTTC
TRBD1,TRBV5-1,TRBJ1-5,-,CASSLSTGVGNQPQHF,TGCGCCAGCAGTCTGTCGACAGGGGTGGGCAATCAGCCCCAGCATTTT
-,TRBV24-1,TRBJ2-3,many,CATSDYGIPDTQYF,TGTGCCACCAGTGATTATGGTATTCCAGATACGCAGTATTTT
-,TRBV30,TRBJ1-4,-,CAWSVVRTSATNEKLFF,TGTGCCTGGAGTGTGGTCCGGACCAGCGCAACTAATGAAAAACTGTTTTTT
-,TRBV12-3/TRBV12-4,TRBJ1-3,few,CASGPAGATGNTIYF,TGTGCCAGCGGGCCGGCGGGGGCGACTGGAAACACCATATATTTT
-,TRBV20-1,TRBJ2-1,few,CSARAPGVEIYNEQFF,TGCAGTGCTAGGGCGCCAGGGGTAGAAATTTACAATGAGCAGTTCTTC
TRBD1,TRBV7-4,TRBJ1-5,few,CASSLGGTASDQPQHF,TGTGCCAGCAGCTTAGGAGGGACAGCCTCGGATCAGCCCCAGCATTTT
-,TRBV25-1,TRBJ1-2,few,CASSEYIRGDGYTF,TGTGCCAGCAGTGAATATATTCGTGGGGATGGCTACACCTTC
TRBD1,TRBV4-3,TRBJ1-5,many,CASSQDPTGMSNQPQHF,TGCGCCAGCAGCCAAGATCCGACAGGGATGAGCAATCAGCCCCAGCATTTT
-,TRBV29-1,TRBJ2-1,few,CSATSSSYNEQFF,TGCAGCGCCACCTCGAGCTCCTACAATGAGCAGTTCTTC
-,TRBV5-5,TRBJ1-3,-,CASSFKQGGNTIYF,TGTGCCAGCAGCTTTAAACAGGGCGGAAACACCATATATTTT
TRBD1,TRBV7-8,TRBJ2-3,-,CASRDRGSTDTQYF,TGTGCCAGCAGGGACAGGGGAAGCACAGATACGCAGTATTTT
-,TRBV20-1,TRBJ2-1,few,CSSAGPMNYNEQFF,TGCAGTTCAGCGGGCCCAATGAACTACAATGAGCAGTTCTTC
TRBD2,TRBV5-1,TRBJ2-7,-,CASSHGVLAGVYEQYF,TGCGCCAGCAGCCACGGGGTACTAGCGGGGGTTTACGAGCAGTACTTC